A single sample is the source of the 30 T cell receptor beta chains below, sequenced in a study of blood T cell repertoires in COVID-19. The data were produced by immunoSEQ multiplex PCR, yet TCRdb's version contains in-frame clones alone and is incomplete. This sample has around 250,000 clones, with around 89% found just once. The sample was PBMCs or T cells enriched from blood (not recorded which). These receptors were collected from a woman in her 30s with acute COVID-19.

This rearrangement joins TRBV1 to TRBJ1-5. TRBV1 corresponds to a pseudogene. The CDR3 consists of 19 residues. CDR3: CTSSQDLRPLAFSNQPQHF. In nucleotides, the CDR3 is TGCACCAGCAGCCAAGATCTCCGCCCGTTAGCCTTTAGCAATCAGCCCCAGCATTTT.

This chain connects TRBV28 to TRBJ2-1, with D maybe TRBD2 (6 bases). Per germline, CDR1 MDHEN and CDR2 SYDVKM. Between the trimmed V and J ends, which lost 3 bases and 13 bases, there was a span of 16 bases. The CDR3 runs 13 residues. The chain's CDR3 is CASSFRAGGPQFF. CDR3 bases: TGTGCCAGCAGTTTCCGGGCAGGAGGGCCCCAGTTCTTC.

This chain uses TRBV11-2 with TRBJ1-3, with 11 bases fitting TRBD1. Germline-derived CDR1 and CDR2 are SGHAT and FQNNGV. The CDR3 extends over 14 amino acids. The junction had 1 base not matched to a gene; V was cut back by 5 bases and J by 4 bases. For the CDR3, the DNA is TGTGCCAGCAGCGGGACAGGGGGAGGAAACACCATATATTTT. Translation: CASSGTGGGNTIYF.

V gene TRBV28 combines with J gene TRBJ2-7; D unresolved. V lost 2 bases and J lost 4, with 12 bases in between. The CDR3 runs to 14 residues. Looked up from germline, CDR1 is MDHEN and CDR2 is SYDVKM. The CDR3 sequence is CASSLGPLIYEQYF. The CDR3 nucleotides are TGTGCCAGCAGTTTAGGCCCACTAATTTACGAGCAGTACTTC.

This chain joins TRBV3-1 (or the pseudogene TRBV3-2) and TRBJ1-4; 8 bases align to TRBD1. The V gene end was trimmed by 5 bases and the J gene end by 3 bases; junction bases not matched to a gene: 2. CDR1 is LGHDT and CDR2 is YNNKEL in the germline V gene (reference sequence). The CDR3 length is 14 residues. The CDR3 here is CASSLGQANEKLFF. CDR3 DNA sequence: TGTGCCAGCAGCTTGGGACAGGCTAATGAAAAACTGTTTTTT.

The genes are TRBV19 and TRBJ1-5, with D unclear. Germline V gene data show CDR1 as LNHDA and CDR2 as SQIVND (reference sequence). V gave up 5 bases and J gave up 0 bases, with 11 bases separating them. This CDR3 has 15 residues. The CDR3 loop reads CASSLAPYSNQPQHF. Written as DNA, the CDR3 is TGTGCCAGTAGTCTGGCTCCATATAGCAATCAGCCCCAGCATTTT.

V and J are TRBV7-2 and TRBJ2-2; D perhaps matches TRBD2 (6 bases). There are 16 residues in the CDR3. Trimming removed 1 base at V and 0 bases at J, with 9 bases between. CDR1 and CDR2 (germline): SGHTA, FQGNSA. CDR3 sequence: CASSLVPSANTGELFF. The CDR3 DNA is TGTGCCAGCAGCTTAGTCCCTAGCGCGAACACCGGGGAGCTGTTTTTT.

V is TRBV3-1 (or the pseudogene TRBV3-2) and J is TRBJ2-7; 10 bases agree with TRBD2. The trim removed 5 bases at V and 0 bases at J, leaving 4 bases unmatched. CDR1 and CDR2 from the germline V gene are LGHDT and YNNKEL (reference sequence). The length of the CDR3 is 15 residues. CDR3 loop: CASSAGLANSYEQYF. CDR3 nucleotides: TGTGCCAGCAGCGCGGGACTAGCGAACTCCTACGAGCAGTACTTC.

The chain links TRBV19 to TRBJ1-5; 7 bases match TRBD1. The J segment lost 2 bases and the V segment lost 8 bases, leaving 6 bases of the junction unmatched. CDR1 LNHDA and CDR2 SQIVND come from the germline V gene (reference sequence). This CDR3 is 14 amino acids long. The CDR3 DNA follows: TGTGCCAGTTCAACAGGGGATGGCAATCAGCCCCAGCATTTT. Translating gives CASSTGDGNQPQHF. Full variable domain (rest looked up from reference TRBV19 and TRBJ1-5): DGGITQSPKYLFRKEGQNVTLSCEQNLNHDAMYWYRQDPGQGLRLIYYSQIVNDFQKGDIAEGYSVSREKKESFPLTVTSAQKNPTAFYLCASSTGDGNQPQHFGDGTRLSIL.

The rearrangement links TRBV4-3 to TRBJ2-4; D might be TRBD1 (5 bases). V lost 0 bases and J lost 0, with 9 bases in between. Germline loops: CDR1 LGHNA, CDR2 YSLEER. CDR3 length: 16 residues. The CDR3 coding sequence is TGCGCCAGCAGCCAAGATAGGGGTTTAGCCAAAAACATTCAGTACTTC. It specifies CASSQDRGLAKNIQYF.

In its sample, this clone was seen once. CDR3 sequence reads: CASSHPDRGNEQFF. The CDR3 DNA reads as TGTGCCAGCAGCCACCCTGACCGAGGAAATGAGCAGTTCTTC. V is TRBV27 and J is TRBJ2-1; the D is unclear. Germline lookup yields CDR1 MNHEY and CDR2 SMNVEV (reference sequence). The CDR3 consists of 14 residues. Trimming shortened V by 6 bases and J by 7 bases, and 16 bases separated the two germline ends.

This clone was recorded a few times. The genes are TRBV28 and TRBJ1-2; D is unresolved. In germline, CDR1 is MDHEN, CDR2 SYDVKM. There are 12 residues in the CDR3. The V end was cut by 2 bases, the J end by 1 base, with 2 bases between. CDR3 in amino acids: CASSLLNYGYTF. CDR3 in DNA: TGTGCCAGCAGTTTACTTAACTATGGCTACACCTTC.

This clone was seen a single time. J is TRBJ2-1 and V is TRBV6-2 or TRBV6-3; D uncertain. V lost 3 bases and J 6 bases, leaving 12 bases between the germline ends. The CDR3 has 14 residues. Germline CDR1 and CDR2: MNHEY and SVGEGT. The CDR3 bases are TGTGCCAGCAGTTATCTTTTAGTTCCCAATGAGCAGTTCTTC. This sequence encodes CASSYLLVPNEQFF.

This chain links TRBV9 with TRBJ2-1, with 7 bases lining up with TRBD1. This CDR3 is 16 amino acids long. The V gene end was trimmed by 0 bases and the J gene end by 4 bases; junction bases not matched to a gene: 7. Germline V CDR1 and CDR2: SGDLS, YYNGEE. CDR3 sequence (DNA): TGTGCCAGCAGCGTAGAAGTACAGGGGCTATACAATGAGCAGTTCTTC. Residues: CASSVEVQGLYNEQFF.

V gene TRBV7-3 combines with J gene TRBJ2-2; 12 bases are a match to TRBD2. V shed 5 bases, J shed 4 bases, and the junction held 11 bases outside the gene matches. Per germline, CDR1 SGHTA and CDR2 FQGTGA. CDR3 length: 18 residues. Here the CDR3 DNA reads TGTGCCAGCAGCGTCGCTAGCGGGAGGGCCCTGGGCACCGGGGAGCTGTTTTTT. This codes for CASSVASGRALGTGELFF.

The V gene is TRBV28, the J gene TRBJ1-2; D call uncertain. Looked up from germline, CDR1 is MDHEN and CDR2 is SYDVKM. The CDR3 length is 12 residues. Trimming shortened V by 8 bases and J by 6 bases, and 13 bases separated the two germline ends. CDR3 amino acids: CASQSPGNGYTF. CDR3 in DNA: TGTGCCAGCCAAAGCCCGGGGAATGGCTACACCTTC.

The rearrangement joins TRBV7-2 to TRBJ2-7; 14 bases align to TRBD2. Germline V gene sequence: CDR1 SGHTA, CDR2 FQGNSA. This CDR3 has 15 amino acids. The J segment lost 3 bases and the V segment lost 3 bases, leaving 1 base of the junction unmatched. The CDR3 protein is CASSLGLAGVYEQYF. CDR3 nucleotide sequence: TGTGCCAGCAGCTTGGGACTAGCGGGAGTCTACGAGCAGTACTTC.

In its sample, this clone was seen a few times. V gene TRBV24-1 combines with J gene TRBJ2-1, with D maybe TRBD2 (6 bases). CDR3 length: 16 amino acids. The germline V gene encodes CDR1 KGHDR and CDR2 SFDVKD. V was clipped by 0 bases and J by 5 bases, with 13 bases between them. The CDR3 is CATSDLRDSSNNEQFF. The CDR3 DNA is TGTGCCACCAGTGATTTGAGGGACTCGTCAAACAATGAGCAGTTCTTC.

A single count supports this clone. The V call is TRBV4-1, the J call TRBJ2-7; D may be TRBD1 (6 bases). There are 14 residues in the CDR3. V shed 4 bases and J shed 1 base, with 11 bases lying between them. Germline V gene lookup returns CDR1 MGHRA and CDR2 YSYEKL. The CDR3 sequence is CASSPSQGSYEQYF. The DNA for the CDR3 is TGCGCCAGCAGCCCCTCGCAGGGGTCCTACGAGCAGTACTTC.

The CDR3 region is CASKKGGAWTEAFF. The DNA for the CDR3 is TGTGCCAGTAAAAAAGGCGGGGCATGGACTGAAGCTTTCTTT. V gene TRBV19 combines with J gene TRBJ1-1; a weak D match, TRBD1 (5 bases). The CDR3 is 14 residues long. Trimming shortened V by 7 bases and J by 5 bases, and 17 bases separated the two germline ends. CDR1 LNHDA and CDR2 SQIVND come from the germline V gene (reference sequence).

The rearrangement links TRBV6-5 to TRBJ1-1, with D possibly TRBD1 on 5 matching bases. CDR1 is MNHEY and CDR2 is SVGAGI in the germline V gene. Trimming pared 7 bases from V and 0 bases from J, leaving 9 bases between. The CDR3 has 13 amino acids. The CDR3 coding sequence is TGTGCCAGCACCCAGGGATTGAACACTGAAGCTTTCTTT. This gives the protein CASTQGLNTEAFF.

V gene TRBV10-2 combines with J gene TRBJ2-1; 10 bases are a match to TRBD2. The length of the CDR3 is 17 residues. The germline gives CDR1 WSHSY, CDR2 SAAADI. V shed 2 bases, J shed 6 bases, and the junction held 10 bases outside the gene matches. For the CDR3, the DNA is TGCGCCAGCAGTGAGGACCCGGGACTAGCGACATTCAATGAGCAGTTCTTC. Protein: CASSEDPGLATFNEQFF.

Turning to this clone: Other nucleotide sequences from this sample produce the same CDR3. The chain carries TRBV20-1 and TRBJ2-7, with D unresolved. Germline V CDR1 and CDR2: DFQATT, SNEGSKA (reference sequence). The ends were cut back, 3 bases at V and 4 bases at J, with 7 bases in the middle. The CDR3 has 11 residues. CDR3 sequence: CSASPSYEQYF. The DNA for the CDR3 is TGCAGTGCTAGTCCCTCGTACGAGCAGTACTTC.

Here the CDR3 DNA reads TGTGCCAGTAGTTTCGACGGGAATCAGCCCCAGCATTTT. It codes for CASSFDGNQPQHF. The chain joins TRBV19 to TRBJ1-5, with D uncertain. Germline CDR1 and CDR2: LNHDA and SQIVND (reference sequence). Between the trimmed V and J ends, which lost 5 bases and 4 bases, there was a span of 9 bases. This CDR3 has 13 amino acids.

V and J are TRBV30 and TRBJ2-6, with a weak D call TRBD1 (5 bases). The CDR3 sequence is 17 residues long. V dropped 5 bases and J dropped 1 base, with 18 bases sitting between them. Germline CDR1 GTSNPN, CDR2 SVGIG (reference sequence). The CDR3 sequence is CAWFRGLYPSGANVLTF. The CDR3 nucleotides read TGTGCCTGGTTTAGGGGCTTATACCCTTCTGGGGCCAACGTCCTGACTTTC.

This sequence joins TRBV21-1 and TRBJ2-5; TRBD1, the table's D call, lacks a check against the DNA. TRBV21-1 is a recognized pseudogene. This CDR3 comprises 13 residues. In DNA form, the CDR3 reads TGTGCCAGCAGCAGCGACAGGGGGGAGACCCAGTACTTC. It encodes CASSSDRGETQYF.

The V call is TRBV16, the J call TRBJ1-1; 9 positions match TRBD1. V shed 4 bases and J 5 bases; nucleotides not matched to a gene: 8. CDR3 size: 15 residues. The germline V gene has CDR1 KGHSY and CDR2 FQNENV. The CDR3 protein is CASSPRQGDGTEAFF. The CDR3 region has the DNA TGTGCCAGCAGCCCGCGACAGGGGGACGGGACTGAAGCTTTCTTT. The complete variable domain, with remaining parts taken from reference TRBV16 and TRBJ1-1, reads GEEVAQTPKHLVRGEGQKAKLYCAPIKGHSYVFWYQQVLKNEFKFLISFQNENVFDETGMPKERFSAKCLPNSPCSLEIQATKLEDSAVYFCASSPRQGDGTEAFFGQGTRLTVV.

The chain combines TRBV27 with TRBJ1-6; 8 bases agree with TRBD1. Per germline, CDR1 MNHEY and CDR2 SMNVEV (reference sequence). This CDR3 is 14 amino acids long. J gave up 9 bases and V 7 bases, and 8 bases lay outside the gene matches. CDR3 in amino acids: CASTQQGAGSPLHF. The CDR3 coding sequence is TGTGCCAGCACCCAGCAGGGGGCTGGTTCACCCCTCCACTTT.

This chain uses TRBV6-5 with TRBJ1-5, with D hard to call. Germline CDR1 reads MNHEY; CDR2 reads SVGAGI. This CDR3 has 15 amino acids. Deletions cut 7 bases from V and 0 bases from J, with 13 bases between. This CDR3 is CASKLGPNSNQPQHF. The CDR3 DNA sequence: TGTGCCAGCAAACTTGGTCCGAATAGCAATCAGCCCCAGCATTTT.

V and J are TRBV27 and TRBJ2-7; D is undetermined. Trimming stripped 4 bases from V and 3 bases from J, with 10 bases between. The CDR3 extends over 13 amino acids. From germline, CDR1 is MNHEY and CDR2 SMNVEV (reference sequence). The CDR3 bases are TGTGCCAGCAGTTCGGGTGTCCTCTACGAGCAGTACTTC. Encoded protein: CASSSGVLYEQYF.